This T cell receptor beta chain is drawn from a study of blood T cell repertoires in COVID-19. Study context: T cells, B-cell-depleted T cells, or PBMCs supplied cDNA or gDNA.

This table comes from immunoSEQ multiplex PCR, and its TCRdb copy is limited to in-frame clones, with some not included. The table has around 160,000 clones, around 90% seen once. Germline V gene sequence: CDR1 SGHDT, CDR2 YYEEEE. V was clipped by 3 bases and J by 2 bases; unmatched bases: 6. The CDR3 covers 16 residues. The chain couples TRBV5-6 to TRBJ1-2, with 11 nucleotides matching TRBD1. The TCR sequence derives from a man aged 18 to 29 with acute or convalescent COVID-19. Sequences were obtained from peripheral blood. The CDR3 nucleotides read TGTGCCAGCAGCTGGGCCAGGACAGGGGGCAACTATGGCTACACCTTC. Protein product: CASSWARTGGNYGYTF.